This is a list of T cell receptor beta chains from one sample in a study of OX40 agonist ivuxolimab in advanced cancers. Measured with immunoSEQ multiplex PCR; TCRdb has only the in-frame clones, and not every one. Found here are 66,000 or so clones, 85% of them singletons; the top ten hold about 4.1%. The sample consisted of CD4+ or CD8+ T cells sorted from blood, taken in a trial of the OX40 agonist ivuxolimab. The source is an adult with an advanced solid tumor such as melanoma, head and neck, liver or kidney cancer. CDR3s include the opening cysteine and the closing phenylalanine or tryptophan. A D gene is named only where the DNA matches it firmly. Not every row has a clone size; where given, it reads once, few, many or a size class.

cdr3_aa: CASSNADRATEAFF; clone_size: NA; v_call: TRBV18; d_call: TRBD1; j_call: TRBJ1-1
cdr3_aa: CASKGGPSDTQYF; clone_size: once; v_call: TRBV2; d_call: TRBD2; j_call: TRBJ2-3
cdr3_aa: CASSLWTSVNTGELFF; clone_size: NA; v_call: TRBV7-2; d_call: TRBD2; j_call: TRBJ2-2
cdr3_aa: CASSEGTSTDTQYF; clone_size: NA; v_call: TRBV10-1; d_call: NA; j_call: TRBJ2-3
cdr3_aa: CASSVGATYNEQFF; clone_size: NA; v_call: TRBV9; d_call: NA; j_call: TRBJ2-1
cdr3_aa: CASSAYRRDHTEAFF; clone_size: NA; v_call: TRBV19; d_call: NA; j_call: TRBJ1-1
cdr3_aa: CASSLGTSNQPQHF; clone_size: NA; v_call: TRBV7-2; d_call: NA; j_call: TRBJ1-5
cdr3_aa: CASSPQGAEAGELFF; clone_size: NA; v_call: TRBV5-5; d_call: TRBD1; j_call: TRBJ2-2
cdr3_aa: CASSQGQGLLIPLHF; clone_size: NA; v_call: TRBV4-3; d_call: NA; j_call: TRBJ1-6
cdr3_aa: CAWSETGAGELFF; clone_size: NA; v_call: TRBV30; d_call: NA; j_call: TRBJ2-2
cdr3_aa: CASSQAAGGYQETQYF; clone_size: NA; v_call: TRBV6-6; d_call: NA; j_call: TRBJ2-5
cdr3_aa: CASSKGACSITTNEKLFF; clone_size: NA; v_call: TRBV21-1; d_call: NA; j_call: TRBJ1-4
cdr3_aa: CASSSRLEAQYF; clone_size: few; v_call: TRBV7-2; d_call: NA; j_call: TRBJ2-3
cdr3_aa: CASSENPSSYEQYF; clone_size: NA; v_call: TRBV6-1; d_call: NA; j_call: TRBJ2-7
cdr3_aa: CASSLARAKETQYF; clone_size: NA; v_call: TRBV5-1; d_call: NA; j_call: TRBJ2-5
cdr3_aa: CASSPFPTGGVADTQYF; clone_size: NA; v_call: TRBV7-9; d_call: TRBD1; j_call: TRBJ2-3
cdr3_aa: CAISELQETQYF; clone_size: NA; v_call: TRBV10-3; d_call: NA; j_call: TRBJ2-5
cdr3_aa: CASSFTGWNSPLHF; clone_size: NA; v_call: TRBV7-9; d_call: NA; j_call: TRBJ1-6
cdr3_aa: CASSISLTGGNSPLHF; clone_size: NA; v_call: TRBV19; d_call: TRBD1; j_call: TRBJ1-6
cdr3_aa: CASSPSNQPQHF; clone_size: NA; v_call: TRBV18; d_call: NA; j_call: TRBJ1-5
cdr3_aa: CASRPLPGIGNIQYF; clone_size: NA; v_call: TRBV28; d_call: NA; j_call: TRBJ2-4
cdr3_aa: CASRQKTGGPNTGELFF; clone_size: NA; v_call: TRBV19; d_call: TRBD1; j_call: TRBJ2-2
cdr3_aa: CASSYYRKGYGYTF; clone_size: once; v_call: TRBV6-5; d_call: NA; j_call: TRBJ1-2
cdr3_aa: CASRPTSTDTQYF; clone_size: NA; v_call: TRBV2; d_call: NA; j_call: TRBJ2-3
cdr3_aa: CASLWSGERETQYF; clone_size: NA; v_call: TRBV7-9; d_call: NA; j_call: TRBJ2-5
cdr3_aa: CASSTQGGIRNTEAFF; clone_size: NA; v_call: TRBV28; d_call: TRBD1; j_call: TRBJ1-1
cdr3_aa: CASSQAVNRPQHF; clone_size: NA; v_call: TRBV4-1; d_call: NA; j_call: TRBJ1-5
cdr3_aa: CASSAPRDSMLAFF; clone_size: NA; v_call: TRBV2; d_call: TRBD1; j_call: TRBJ1-1
cdr3_aa: CASSQVARGPQHF; clone_size: NA; v_call: TRBV4-1; d_call: NA; j_call: TRBJ1-5
cdr3_aa: CAWAGLAGRQTGELFF; clone_size: NA; v_call: TRBV30; d_call: TRBD2; j_call: TRBJ2-2
cdr3_aa: CASSPSLDRGLAKQPQHF; clone_size: NA; v_call: TRBV7-2; d_call: TRBD1; j_call: TRBJ1-5
cdr3_aa: CASSYGPFEAFF; clone_size: NA; v_call: TRBV4-1; d_call: NA; j_call: TRBJ1-1
cdr3_aa: CAISGPTLPLHF; clone_size: NA; v_call: TRBV10-3; d_call: NA; j_call: TRBJ1-6
cdr3_aa: CASSQGGNQPQHF; clone_size: few; v_call: TRBV4-1; d_call: NA; j_call: TRBJ1-5
cdr3_aa: CASSIQETSNQPQHF; clone_size: NA; v_call: TRBV7-8; d_call: NA; j_call: TRBJ1-5
cdr3_aa: CASSSGLGEQYF; clone_size: NA; v_call: TRBV6-5; d_call: NA; j_call: TRBJ2-7
cdr3_aa: CATSRVIAGGSDTQYF; clone_size: NA; v_call: TRBV15; d_call: TRBD2; j_call: TRBJ2-3
cdr3_aa: CSVDANTGELFF; clone_size: NA; v_call: TRBV29-1; d_call: NA; j_call: TRBJ2-2
cdr3_aa: CASSLGGEETQYF; clone_size: NA; v_call: TRBV5-5; d_call: NA; j_call: TRBJ2-5
cdr3_aa: CASSLSGRPYGYTF; clone_size: NA; v_call: TRBV5-4; d_call: NA; j_call: TRBJ1-2
cdr3_aa: CASSGTSVYTYEQYF; clone_size: few; v_call: TRBV7-9; d_call: TRBD2; j_call: TRBJ2-7
cdr3_aa: CASSPLDGSSYNEQFF; clone_size: NA; v_call: TRBV18; d_call: NA; j_call: TRBJ2-1
cdr3_aa: CASRDPRNYGYTF; clone_size: NA; v_call: TRBV5-4; d_call: NA; j_call: TRBJ1-2
cdr3_aa: CASSLDSIYGYTF; clone_size: NA; v_call: TRBV18; d_call: NA; j_call: TRBJ1-2
cdr3_aa: CASSIRQNSNQPQHF; clone_size: NA; v_call: TRBV19; d_call: NA; j_call: TRBJ1-5
cdr3_aa: CASSEAIIVEAFF; clone_size: NA; v_call: TRBV2; d_call: NA; j_call: TRBJ1-1
cdr3_aa: CASSSTGGSGANVLTF; clone_size: NA; v_call: TRBV5-1; d_call: TRBD1; j_call: TRBJ2-6
cdr3_aa: CASSLIGVGLAPGTQYF; clone_size: NA; v_call: TRBV28; d_call: TRBD2; j_call: TRBJ2-5
cdr3_aa: CASSSSTAPRSKQYF; clone_size: NA; v_call: TRBV5-4; d_call: NA; j_call: TRBJ2-7
cdr3_aa: CASSIGTGVYGYTF; clone_size: few; v_call: TRBV7-8; d_call: TRBD1; j_call: TRBJ1-2
cdr3_aa: CASSKGWEKLFF; clone_size: NA; v_call: TRBV5-5; d_call: NA; j_call: TRBJ1-4
cdr3_aa: CASSPLAQPYEQYF; clone_size: once; v_call: TRBV7-8; d_call: NA; j_call: TRBJ2-7
cdr3_aa: CASSPGQSTYEQYF; clone_size: NA; v_call: TRBV11-3; d_call: NA; j_call: TRBJ2-7
cdr3_aa: CASSIPRGQSGANVLTF; clone_size: NA; v_call: TRBV28; d_call: NA; j_call: TRBJ2-6
cdr3_aa: CASSYSQVQSYNEQFF; clone_size: NA; v_call: TRBV6-5; d_call: NA; j_call: TRBJ2-1
cdr3_aa: CAIIPGTQYF; clone_size: NA; v_call: TRBV15; d_call: NA; j_call: TRBJ2-5